These T cell receptor beta chains were read from a single sample in a study of T cell responses to AZD1222 COVID-19 vaccine. TCRdb's copy holds only in-frame clones and misses some; the assay was immunoSEQ multiplex PCR. The sample shows 120,000 or so clones, roughly 90% of them seen only once. The material was peripheral blood, obtained on day 0 of AZD1222 vaccination. The receptors shown here come from an adult in good health. The CDR3 runs from the conserved cysteine through the conserved F or W. A D gene is named only where the DNA matches it firmly. Clone size is not always given. Where it is, it says once, few, many or a class for expanded clones.

CDR3 length	J gene	clone size	D gene	V gene	CDR3 protein	CDR3 DNA
12	TRBJ2-1	-	-	TRBV2	CASRSTGSEQFF	TGTGCCAGCAGGTCAACGGGCAGTGAGCAGTTCTTC
13	TRBJ2-7	-	-	TRBV5-4	CASSPVSSYEQYF	TGTGCCAGCAGCCCTGTGAGCTCCTACGAGCAGTACTTC
15	TRBJ2-5	-	-	TRBV7-8	CASSPKLGTEETQYF	TGTGCCAGCAGCCCCAAATTAGGGACGGAAGAGACCCAGTACTTC
16	TRBJ2-7	-	TRBD1	TRBV6-2/TRBV6-3	CASSYRDRRLTYEQYF	TGTGCCAGCAGTTACCGGGACAGAAGGTTAACCTACGAGCAGTACTTC
23	TRBJ2-1	once	-	TRBV21-1	CASSKATGDLAGGPLSSYNEQFF	TGTGCCAGCAGCAAAGCGACAGGGGATTTAGCGGGAGGACCCCTGAGCTCCTACAATGAGCAGTTCTTC
15	TRBJ2-7	-	TRBD2	TRBV6-6	CASSSTSGGPSEQYF	TGTGCCAGCAGCTCCACTAGCGGGGGACCTAGCGAGCAGTACTTC
15	TRBJ2-2	-	-	TRBV9	CASSVLGGGTGELFF	TGTGCCAGCAGCGTGTTGGGGGGCGGCACCGGGGAGCTGTTTTTT
14	TRBJ2-7	-	TRBD2	TRBV5-1	CASSPRTSSGEQYF	TGCGCCAGCAGCCCCAGGACTAGCAGCGGCGAGCAGTACTTC
15	TRBJ2-7	once	TRBD2	TRBV29-1	CSVGLAGGRSYEQYF	TGCAGCGTTGGACTAGCGGGAGGTCGCTCCTACGAGCAGTACTTC
15	TRBJ1-6	-	TRBD1	TRBV5-1	CASSSGTGRNSPLHF	TGCGCCAGCAGCTCCGGGACAGGGCGTAATTCACCCCTCCACTTT
16	TRBJ1-6	-	-	TRBV4-1	CASSLNSRTDNSPLHF	TGCGCCAGCAGCCTCAACTCCCGGACAGATAATTCACCCCTCCACTTT
13	TRBJ2-1	-	-	TRBV4-1	CASSQRLDNEQFF	TGCGCCAGCAGCCAACGCCTGGACAATGAGCAGTTCTTC
16	TRBJ1-4	-	-	TRBV6-7	CASSYHNDTEDEKLFF	TGTGCCAGCAGTTACCACAACGATACTGAGGATGAAAAACTGTTTTTT
14	TRBJ1-6	-	TRBD1	TRBV25-1	CASSIGGRDSPLHF	TGTGCCAGCAGCATAGGGGGCAGGGATTCACCCCTCCACTTT
12	TRBJ2-7	-	-	TRBV10-3	CATGTLYYEQYF	TGTGCCACCGGGACTTTATACTACGAGCAGTACTTC
12	TRBJ1-3	-	-	TRBV9	CASTGGYGTIYF	TGTGCCAGCACCGGCGGTTACGGGACCATATATTTT
15	TRBJ2-1	-	TRBD2	TRBV5-6	CASSLGTSGYNEQFF	TGTGCCAGCAGCCTCGGGACTAGCGGATACAATGAGCAGTTCTTC
14	TRBJ1-2	-	-	TRBV6-4	CASSDSNSYYGYTF	TGTGCCAGCAGTGACTCGAATTCCTACTATGGCTACACCTTC
14	TRBJ2-2	-	-	TRBV9	CASSVAGDTGELFF	TGTGCCAGCAGCGTAGCGGGAGACACCGGGGAGCTGTTTTTT
13	TRBJ2-5	-	-	TRBV11-2	CASCRRAGETQYF	TGTGCCAGCTGCCGGAGGGCGGGAGAGACCCAGTACTTC
14	TRBJ1-1	-	TRBD1	TRBV19	CASIADRGRKGAFF	TGTGCCAGTATCGCGGACAGGGGTCGAAAGGGAGCTTTCTTT
13	TRBJ2-5	-	-	TRBV18	CASSPQYQETQYF	TGTGCCAGCTCACCGCAATACCAAGAGACCCAGTACTTC
15	TRBJ1-5	-	-	TRBV2	CASSWSRRPDQPQHF	TGTGCCAGCAGTTGGAGTCGACGACCGGATCAGCCCCAGCATTTT
17	TRBJ2-2	-	TRBD2	TRBV10-3	CAATGLAGGRGTGELFF	TGTGCCGCGACGGGGCTAGCGGGAGGGAGGGGCACCGGGGAGCTGTTTTTT
15	TRBJ2-1	once	-	TRBV5-1	CASAPRAGSYNEQFF	TGCGCCAGCGCCCCCCGGGCGGGTTCCTACAATGAGCAGTTCTTC
15	TRBJ2-7	-	TRBD2	TRBV7-9	CASSLDGGRVYEQYF	TGTGCCAGCAGCTTGGACGGCGGGAGAGTCTACGAGCAGTACTTC
14	TRBJ1-2	-	TRBD1	TRBV11-1	CASSYGQGHYGYTF	TGTGCCAGCAGTTATGGACAGGGACACTATGGCTACACCTTC
15	TRBJ2-2	-	-	TRBV2	CASRDSDANTGELFF	TGTGCCAGCAGGGACAGCGATGCGAACACCGGGGAGCTGTTTTTT
16	TRBJ1-5	-	-	TRBV5-6	CASSWGGLLSNQPQHF	TGTGCCAGCAGCTGGGGGGGCCTACTGAGCAATCAGCCCCAGCATTTT
12	TRBJ1-2	once	TRBD1	TRBV2	CASRERQGSSTF	TGTGCCAGCAGGGAGAGACAGGGAAGTAGCACCTTC
11	TRBJ1-2	-	-	TRBV3-1/TRBV3-2	CASSQSGGYTF	TGTGCCAGCAGCCAATCAGGTGGCTACACCTTC
15	TRBJ2-7	-	-	TRBV7-8	CASSPRSGAAGEQYF	TGTGCCAGCAGCCCTAGATCAGGGGCCGCGGGCGAGCAGTACTTC
14	TRBJ1-2	-	-	TRBV28	CASSQSGGSYGYTF	TGTGCCAGCAGTCAAAGCGGGGGCAGCTATGGCTACACCTTC
13	TRBJ2-5	once	-	TRBV18	CASSPSIGGQGNF	TGTGCCAGCTCACCGTCTATAGGTGGTCAGGGGAACTTC
16	TRBJ1-1	few	-	TRBV18	CASSPEILRMNTEAFF	TGTGCCAGCTCACCAGAGATTTTAAGAATGAACACTGAAGCTTTCTTT
14	TRBJ2-1	-	TRBD2	TRBV28	CASSPPGGLDEQFF	TGTGCCAGCAGTCCGCCCGGGGGGTTGGATGAGCAGTTCTTC
15	TRBJ1-2	-	TRBD1	TRBV4-2	CASSQDSQGVYGYTF	TGTGCCAGCAGCCAAGATAGCCAGGGGGTCTATGGCTACACCTTC
14	TRBJ2-5	-	TRBD2	TRBV5-4	CASSLREGVMSQYF	TGTGCCAGCAGCTTACGGGAGGGCGTGATGTCCCAGTACTTC
14	TRBJ1-1	-	-	TRBV28	CASSLTQRNTEAFF	TGTGCCAGCAGTTTGACACAGAGAAACACTGAAGCTTTCTTT
13	TRBJ1-5	-	-	TRBV6-5	CASRKQIDQPQHF	TGTGCCAGCAGAAAACAGATTGACCAGCCCCAGCATTTT
17	TRBJ2-3	-	-	TRBV5-4	CASSWGQESDSTDTQYF	TGTGCCAGCAGCTGGGGTCAAGAATCCGATAGCACAGATACGCAGTATTTT
16	TRBJ1-4	-	-	TRBV9	CASSVGGTSTNEKLFF	TGTGCCAGCAGCGTAGGGGGCACATCAACTAATGAAAAACTGTTTTTT
17	TRBJ1-2	-	TRBD1	TRBV27	CASSFLTTGGANYGYTF	TGTGCCAGCAGTTTCCTCACTACAGGGGGCGCGAACTATGGCTACACCTTC
15	TRBJ2-5	-	TRBD2	TRBV9	CASSASLAGGETQYF	TGTGCCAGCAGCGCCTCTCTAGCGGGCGGAGAGACCCAGTACTTC
13	TRBJ1-1	-	-	TRBV7-2	CASSLDSDTEAFF	TGTGCCAGCAGCTTAGACAGCGACACTGAAGCTTTCTTT
15	TRBJ2-3	-	TRBD2	TRBV15	CATSISGRRGDTQYF	TGTGCCACCAGTATTAGCGGGAGAAGGGGGGATACGCAGTATTTT
16	TRBJ2-3	-	-	TRBV5-4	CASSLARTLGPDTQYF	TGTGCCAGCAGCTTGGCCCGAACACTGGGTCCAGATACGCAGTATTTT
14	TRBJ2-1	-	TRBD2	TRBV20-1	CSASRSGRANEQFF	TGCAGTGCTAGTCGGAGCGGGAGGGCCAATGAGCAGTTCTTC
16	TRBJ1-2	-	-	TRBV5-1	CASSLRGTAIRYGYTF	TGCGCCAGCAGCTTGCGGGGGACGGCTATTAGGTATGGCTACACCTTC
14	TRBJ1-5	-	-	TRBV28	CASREFRAVGPQHF	TGTGCCAGCAGGGAGTTCAGGGCGGTGGGGCCCCAGCATTTT
15	TRBJ1-3	-	-	TRBV9	CASSVGRSSGNTIYF	TGTGCCAGCAGCGTAGGTCGGTCCTCTGGAAACACCATATATTTT
15	TRBJ1-4	-	TRBD1	TRBV9	CASSIDRGYNEKLFF	TGTGCCAGCAGCATCGACAGGGGATATAATGAAAAACTGTTTTTT
17	TRBJ2-1	-	TRBD2	TRBV9	CASSEPQAGAVYNEQFF	TGTGCCAGCAGCGAACCCCAAGCGGGAGCCGTCTACAATGAGCAGTTCTTC